One and the same sample provided the 30 T cell receptor beta chains below, sequenced in a study of T cell responses to AZD1222 COVID-19 vaccine. Assay used: immunoSEQ multiplex PCR; TCRdb lists only in-frame clones, some missing. There are more than 95,000 clones in the sample; roughly 85% occur only once, and 3% to 4.5% lies in the top ten. The source was peripheral blood, collected on day 0 of MenACWY control vaccination. The receptor source for this set is an adult in good health.

V usage is TRBV10-2 and J usage is TRBJ1-1, with D unresolved. The CDR3 is 14 amino acids. Trimming pared 6 bases from V and 5 bases from J, leaving 16 bases between. The V gene's germline CDR1 is WSHSY and CDR2 SAAADI. CDR3 residues: CASRDPRGGTEAFF. The CDR3 DNA reads TGCGCCAGCAGAGACCCTCGGGGAGGAACTGAAGCTTTCTTT.

This clone is a singleton in its sample. The chain uses TRBV19 and TRBJ1-1, with D tentatively TRBD1 (5 bases). Germline CDR1 is LNHDA and CDR2 is SQIVND (reference sequence). The CDR3 runs to 17 residues. V lost 4 bases and J lost 1, with 19 bases in between. CDR3 in amino acids: CASSTPGVRASNTEAFF. The CDR3 nucleotides read TGTGCCAGTAGTACACCGGGAGTCAGGGCCTCGAACACTGAAGCTTTCTTT.

The chain carries TRBV27 and TRBJ1-5; tentative D call: TRBD1 (5 bases). Per germline, CDR1 MNHEY and CDR2 SMNVEV (reference sequence). V was cut by 11 bases and J by 0 bases, with 11 bases left in between. The CDR3 sequence is 13 residues long. The CDR3 reads CARDRNSNQPQHF. The CDR3 DNA reads as TGTGCCCGCGACAGAAATAGCAATCAGCCCCAGCATTTT.

The chain is built from TRBV9 and TRBJ2-3; the D is unclear. CDR3 length equals 17 residues. The V and J ends lost 3 bases and 3 bases respectively, with 20 bases between them. Germline assignment: CDR1 SGDLS and CDR2 YYNGEE. As DNA, the CDR3 is TGTGCCAGCAGCGGCCAACTTGGGCCCAGTTTTACAGATACGCAGTATTTT. It translates to CASSGQLGPSFTDTQYF.

J is TRBJ1-6 and V is TRBV2; D perhaps matches TRBD1 (5 bases). This CDR3 is 15 amino acids long. With 6 bases removed from V and 0 bases from J, the gap between germline ends came to 9 bases. The germline gives CDR1 SNHLY, CDR2 FYNNEI. The CDR3 sequence: CASRDISSYNSPLHF. The DNA of the CDR3 is TGTGCCAGCAGGGACATTAGCTCCTATAATTCACCCCTCCACTTT. Based on the CDR3 plus reference TRBV2 and TRBJ1-6, the full variable domain is EPEVTQTPSHQVTQMGQEVILRCVPISNHLYFYWYRQILGQKVEFLVSFYNNEISEKSEIFDDQFSVERPDGSNFTLKIRSTKLEDSAMYFCASRDISSYNSPLHFGNGTRLTVT.

The V call is TRBV7-2, the J call TRBJ2-5; TRBD2 might be the D (6 bases). Between the trimmed V and J ends, which lost 1 base and 6 bases, there was a span of 12 bases. Per germline, CDR1 SGHTA and CDR2 FQGNSA. This CDR3 has 14 residues. The CDR3 nucleotides read TGTGCCAGCAGCTTAGGCCGTAGCGGAAAGACCCAGTACTTC. It yields the protein CASSLGRSGKTQYF.

Points on this clone: An end of the junction does not agree with germline; a read error may underlie this. The J gene is TRBJ1-2, the V gene TRBV6-5; D gene uncertain. The germline V gene encodes CDR1 MNHEY and CDR2 SVGAGI. This CDR3 is 12 amino acids long. As DNA, the CDR3 is TGTGCCAGCAGTTCCAGAACAAGCTTTAGTATCTTC. Its translation is CASSSRTSFSIF.

The chain is built from TRBV3-1 (or the pseudogene TRBV3-2) and TRBJ2-5; D may be TRBD1 or TRBD2 (5 bases each). V was pared by 4 bases and J by 3 bases, with 12 bases between. Germline loops: CDR1 LGHDT, CDR2 YNNKEL (reference sequence). CDR3 length equals 14 residues. The CDR3 region is CASSPRDVEETQYF. As DNA, the CDR3 is TGTGCCAGCAGCCCCCGGGACGTAGAAGAGACCCAGTACTTC.

The CDR3 spells CASRPTGTQNTGELFF. In nucleotides, the CDR3 is TGTGCCAGCAGACCAACAGGGACCCAGAACACCGGGGAGCTGTTTTTT. The chain links TRBV28 to TRBJ2-2; tentatively, D is TRBD1 (6 bases). The CDR3 is made up of 16 amino acids. Germline CDR1 reads MDHEN; CDR2 reads SYDVKM. Trimming took 6 bases from V and 1 from J, leaving 15 bases between them.

The V call is TRBV9, the J call TRBJ1-6; 8 nucleotides align to TRBD1. The J segment lost 7 bases and the V segment lost 3 bases, leaving 6 bases of the junction unmatched. This CDR3 contains 15 residues. From germline, CDR1 is SGDLS and CDR2 YYNGEE. The CDR3 loop reads CASSATGAGNSPLHF. In nucleotides, the CDR3 is TGTGCCAGCAGCGCGACAGGGGCCGGGAATTCACCCCTCCACTTT.

This clone occurred once. This chain connects TRBV7-9 to TRBJ2-7; D not certain. The V gene's germline CDR1 is SEHNR and CDR2 FQNEAQ (reference sequence). This CDR3 region has 13 residues. With 1 base removed from V and 3 bases from J, the gap between germline ends came to 7 bases. CDR3 residues: CASSLEPGYEQYF. Written as DNA, the CDR3 is TGTGCCAGCAGCTTAGAACCGGGCTACGAGCAGTACTTC.

This clone was counted only a few times. The chain carries TRBV15 and TRBJ2-7; no firm D call. Germline loops: CDR1 LNHNV, CDR2 YYDKDF (reference sequence). V dropped 3 bases and J dropped 8 bases, with 14 bases sitting between them. The CDR3 totals 13 residues. The CDR3 spells CATSRADKTKQYF. CDR3 DNA: TGTGCCACCAGCAGGGCTGACAAAACAAAGCAGTACTTC.

The V and J genes are TRBV3-1 (or the pseudogene TRBV3-2) and TRBJ2-2; D uncertain. CDR1 and CDR2 from the germline V gene are LGHDT and YNNKEL (reference sequence). V gave up 6 bases and J gave up 5 bases, with 10 bases separating them. This CDR3 comprises 13 residues. CDR3 DNA: TGTGCCAGCAGTTATACACGAACCGGGGAGCTGTTTTTT. Translation gives CASSYTRTGELFF.

The chain joins TRBV19 to TRBJ1-5; D remains ambiguous. Germline-derived CDR1 and CDR2 are LNHDA and SQIVND (reference sequence). The CDR3 covers 13 residues. V lost 4 bases to trimming and J lost 0 bases, with 4 bases between them. This chain's CDR3 is CASSRSSNQPQHF. The CDR3 nucleotides read TGTGCCAGTAGTAGGAGTAGCAATCAGCCCCAGCATTTT.

This sequence joins TRBV6-1 and TRBJ2-7; D is perhaps TRBD2 (5 bases). The CDR3 consists of 18 residues. Trimming left V 3 bases short and J 4 bases short, with 25 bases between. Germline V gene lookup returns CDR1 MNHNS and CDR2 SASEGT. CDR3 sequence (DNA): TGTGCCAGCAGTGACCAATCTGAACTCTATTCCGGGGTTTACGAGCAGTACTTC. Encoded protein: CASSDQSELYSGVYEQYF.

The V and J genes are TRBV18 and TRBJ1-4, with D possibly being TRBD1 (5 bases). This CDR3 is built from 13 residues. Germline CDR1 reads KGHSH; CDR2 reads LQKENI. Trimming took 4 bases from V and 3 from J, leaving 6 bases between them. The CDR3 protein is CASSRGANEKLFF. The CDR3 DNA sequence: TGTGCCAGCTCACGGGGGGCTAATGAAAAACTGTTTTTT.

This sequence joins TRBV14 and TRBJ2-2; perhaps TRBD1 as D (5 bases). This CDR3 contains 15 residues. CDR1 and CDR2 (germline): SGHDN, FVKESK. V lost 3 bases to trimming and J lost 2 bases, with 10 bases between them. This chain's CDR3 is CASSQGQFNTGELFF. The CDR3, as DNA: TGTGCCAGCAGCCAGGGGCAGTTCAACACCGGGGAGCTGTTTTTT.

The V and J genes are TRBV6-5 and TRBJ1-2; possible D gene TRBD1, 5 bases. The V end was cut by 6 bases, the J end by 4 bases, with 15 bases between. There are 14 residues in the CDR3. Per the germline V gene, CDR1 is MNHEY and CDR2 is SVGAGI. The CDR3 protein is CASRRDRTSYGYTF. In DNA form, the CDR3 reads TGTGCCAGCAGGAGGGACCGAACATCCTATGGCTACACCTTC.

V and J are TRBV19 and TRBJ1-5; unclear D gene. Trimming removed 6 bases from V and 6 bases from J, with 15 bases in between. This CDR3 region has 14 residues. Germline V gives CDR1 LNHDA, CDR2 SQIVND (reference sequence). DNA of the CDR3: TGTGCCAGTAGCACGGACCCGGCAGGTCAGCCCCAGCATTTT. Amino acid sequence: CASSTDPAGQPQHF.

This clone turned up a few times. The chain carries TRBV28 and TRBJ2-5; 13 bases are shared with TRBD2. The CDR3 covers 14 residues. Germline CDR1 and CDR2: MDHEN and SYDVKM. With 5 bases clipped from V and 7 bases from J, the junction kept 4 bases outside the gene matches. The CDR3 region is CASSTRLAGGTQYF. CDR3 in DNA: TGTGCCAGCAGTACGAGACTAGCGGGGGGGACCCAGTACTTC.

V usage is TRBV6-1 and J usage is TRBJ2-1; no firm D call. V shed 3 bases and J shed 5 bases, with 5 bases lying between them. The CDR3 has 12 residues. Looked up from germline, CDR1 is MNHNS and CDR2 is SASEGT. The CDR3 DNA reads as TGTGCCAGCAGTGATAGACACAATGAGCAGTTCTTC. This gives the protein CASSDRHNEQFF.

The sample holds a few counts of this clone. The chain is built from TRBV4-1 and TRBJ1-2; D uncertain. Trimming took 1 base from V and 2 from J, leaving 8 bases between them. The germline CDR1 and CDR2 sequences are MGHRA and YSYEKL. This CDR3 is built from 14 residues. The DNA for the CDR3 is TGCGCCAGCAGCCAAGTTTCCGGGAACTATGGCTACACCTTC. Translation gives CASSQVSGNYGYTF.

The gene calls are TRBV7-9 and TRBJ2-5; D assignment may be TRBD1 or TRBD2 (5 bases each). Germline V gene sequence: CDR1 SEHNR, CDR2 FQNEAQ (reference sequence). Trimming left V 10 bases short and J 5 bases short, with 14 bases between. The CDR3 is made up of 12 amino acids. This chain's CDR3 is CATRTGTETQYF. CDR3 bases: TGTGCCACCCGGACTGGGACGGAGACCCAGTACTTC.

The J gene is TRBJ2-3, the V gene TRBV12-3 or TRBV12-4; D gene uncertain. The V end was cut by 0 bases, the J end by 5 bases, with 6 bases between. This CDR3 has 13 residues. CDR3 loop: CASSLAGQDTQYF. The DNA of the CDR3 is TGTGCCAGCAGTTTAGCGGGCCAAGATACGCAGTATTTT.

This rearrangement joins TRBV28 to TRBJ1-4; no definite D call. V was pared by 6 bases and J by 0 bases, with 11 bases between. This CDR3 contains 15 residues. Germline V CDR1 and CDR2: MDHEN, SYDVKM. Written as DNA, the CDR3 is TGTGCCAGCAGCCCGGGAGATGCAACTAATGAAAAACTGTTTTTT. It encodes CASSPGDATNEKLFF.

The CDR3 coding sequence is TGTGCCAGCAGCTTAGGTCAGGGAGACTACAATGAGCAGTTCTTC. Translated, it gives CASSLGQGDYNEQFF. The rearrangement uses TRBV13 and TRBJ2-1; D could derive from TRBD1 or TRBD2 (5 bases each). The CDR3 runs to 15 residues. Germline lookup yields CDR1 PRHDT and CDR2 FYEKMQ (reference sequence). V was clipped by 0 bases and J by 3 bases, with 9 bases between them.

The table lists this clone with a count of one. The chain uses TRBV19 and TRBJ2-1; 11 nucleotides align to TRBD2. The CDR3 loop spans 17 amino acids. The ends lost 6 bases at V and 9 bases at J; junction bases unmatched: 16. CDR1 and CDR2 (germline): LNHDA, SQIVND (reference sequence). The CDR3 DNA sequence: TGTGCCAGTAGCCCGGAGGGAGGACTAGCGGGTATCAGTGAGCAGTTCTTC. Translated, it gives CASSPEGGLAGISEQFF.

The chain carries TRBV21-1 and TRBJ1-3. TRBV21-1 is a documented pseudogene. The CDR3 is 19 residues long. The CDR3 nucleotides read TGTGCCAGCAGCCAAAAGGGTGAGAGGAACAGAATCTCTGGAAACACCATATATTTT. Protein sequence: CASSQKGERNRISGNTIYF.

The chain recombines TRBV5-1 with TRBJ2-7, with 8 bases aligning to TRBD1. Trimming took 0 bases from V and 5 from J; bases not matched to a gene: 16. The CDR3 length is 18 residues. Germline CDR1 reads SGHRS; CDR2 reads YFSETQ. CDR3 nucleotides: TGCGCCAGCAGCTTGGCCTTGGTTCGGGGGACAGGTGAAAACGAGCAGTACTTC. Amino acids: CASSLALVRGTGENEQYF.

The chain couples TRBV28 to TRBJ1-5; 9 bases align to TRBD1. Trimming at V came to 6 bases and at J to 6 bases, leaving 9 bases not matched to a gene. Germline V gene data show CDR1 as MDHEN and CDR2 as SYDVKM. This CDR3 has 15 residues. Here the CDR3 DNA reads TGTGCCAGCAGGACTCCGGGACAGGGATTTCAGCCCCAGCATTTT. It yields the protein CASRTPGQGFQPQHF. The whole variable domain, filled in from reference TRBV28 and TRBJ1-5, reads DVKVTQSSRYLVKRTGEKVFLECVQDMDHENMFWYRQDPGLGLRLIYFSYDVKMKEKGDIPEGYSVSREKKERFSLILESASTNQTSMYLCASRTPGQGFQPQHFGDGTRLSIL.